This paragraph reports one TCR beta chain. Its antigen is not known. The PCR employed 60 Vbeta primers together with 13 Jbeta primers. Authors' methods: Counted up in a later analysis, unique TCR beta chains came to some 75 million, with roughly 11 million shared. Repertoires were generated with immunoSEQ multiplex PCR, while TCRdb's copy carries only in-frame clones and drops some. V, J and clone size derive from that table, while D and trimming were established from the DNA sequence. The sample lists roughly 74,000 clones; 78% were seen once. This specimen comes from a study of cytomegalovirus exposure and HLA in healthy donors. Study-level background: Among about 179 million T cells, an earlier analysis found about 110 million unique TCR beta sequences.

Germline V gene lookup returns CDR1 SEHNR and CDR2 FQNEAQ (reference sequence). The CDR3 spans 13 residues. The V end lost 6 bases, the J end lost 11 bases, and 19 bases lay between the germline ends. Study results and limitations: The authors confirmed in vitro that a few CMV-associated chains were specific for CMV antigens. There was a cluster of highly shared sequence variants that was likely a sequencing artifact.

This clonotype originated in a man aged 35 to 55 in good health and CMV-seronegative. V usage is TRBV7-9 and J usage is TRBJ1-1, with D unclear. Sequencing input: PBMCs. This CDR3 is CASSSAAVRKAFF. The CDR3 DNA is TGTGCCAGCAGTTCTGCGGCCGTGCGGAAGGCTTTCTTT.